This is a list of T cell receptor beta chains from one sample in a study of OX40 agonist ivuxolimab in advanced cancers. Clones were sequenced by immunoSEQ multiplex PCR, and TCRdb holds only the in-frame ones, with some missing. This sample has nearly 80,000 clones, with 80% to 95% found just once. The input for sequencing was CD4+ or CD8+ T cells sorted from blood, taken in a trial of the OX40 agonist ivuxolimab. The receptors derive from an adult with an advanced solid tumor such as melanoma, head and neck, liver or kidney cancer. Both conserved end residues are part of each CDR3. The D gene is left open where the match is weak. Clone size appears in some rows only: once, few, many, or a class for an expanded clone.

cdr3_length: 15
v_call: TRBV11-2
clone_size: NA
d_call: TRBD2
j_call: TRBJ2-5
cdr3_nt: TGTGCCAGCAGCTTAGGCGGGGGGGGCCTAAAGACCCAGTACTTC
cdr3_aa: CASSLGGGGLKTQYF

cdr3_length: 14
v_call: TRBV11-3
clone_size: NA
d_call: NA
j_call: TRBJ2-5
cdr3_nt: TGTGCCAGCAGCTCCGGCGAGGGTTTTGAGACCCAGTACTTC
cdr3_aa: CASSSGEGFETQYF

cdr3_length: 13
v_call: TRBV9
clone_size: NA
d_call: NA
j_call: TRBJ1-1
cdr3_nt: TGTGCCAGCACCCTCGGGGTGAACACTGAAGCTTTCTTT
cdr3_aa: CASTLGVNTEAFF

cdr3_length: 15
v_call: TRBV4-2
clone_size: NA
d_call: NA
j_call: TRBJ1-2
cdr3_nt: TGTGCCAGCAGCCAAGATGGGGAGCTTAGCTATGGCTACACCTTC
cdr3_aa: CASSQDGELSYGYTF

cdr3_length: 13
v_call: TRBV2
clone_size: few
d_call: NA
j_call: TRBJ1-2
cdr3_nt: TGTGCCAGCAGTGAGCAAGTTAACTATGGCTACACCTTC
cdr3_aa: CASSEQVNYGYTF

cdr3_length: 14
v_call: TRBV6-4
clone_size: few
d_call: NA
j_call: TRBJ1-1
cdr3_nt: TGTGCCAGCAGTGACAACAGTAAGAACACTGAAGCTTTCTTT
cdr3_aa: CASSDNSKNTEAFF

cdr3_length: 15
v_call: TRBV7-9
clone_size: NA
d_call: TRBD2
j_call: TRBJ2-1
cdr3_nt: TGTGCCAGCAGTTTGACTAGCGGGGGAAACAATGAGCAGTTCTTC
cdr3_aa: CASSLTSGGNNEQFF

cdr3_length: 13
v_call: TRBV5-1
clone_size: NA
d_call: NA
j_call: TRBJ1-1
cdr3_nt: TGCGCCAGCAGCTTAACAGCGGACACTGAAGCTTTCTTT
cdr3_aa: CASSLTADTEAFF

cdr3_length: 16
v_call: TRBV6-5
clone_size: NA
d_call: TRBD1
j_call: TRBJ1-4
cdr3_nt: TGTGCCAGCAGTTACGATGGGACAGGGAATAATGAAAAACTGTTTTTT
cdr3_aa: CASSYDGTGNNEKLFF

cdr3_length: 17
v_call: TRBV4-2
clone_size: NA
d_call: TRBD2
j_call: TRBJ2-3
cdr3_nt: TGTGCCAGCAGCCCCTTGGGACTAGCGGGGGGCCTTGATACGCAGTATTTT
cdr3_aa: CASSPLGLAGGLDTQYF

cdr3_length: 16
v_call: TRBV7-9
clone_size: NA
d_call: NA
j_call: TRBJ2-1
cdr3_nt: TGTGCCAGCAGCTTAGACCTTGCGGGGGCCGGTGGCGAGCAGTTCTTC
cdr3_aa: CASSLDLAGAGGEQFF

cdr3_length: 17
v_call: TRBV4-1
clone_size: NA
d_call: TRBD1
j_call: TRBJ1-5
cdr3_nt: TGCGCCAGCAGCCAGGAGAAGACCAGGGGGTCGGGTCAGCCCCAGCATTTT
cdr3_aa: CASSQEKTRGSGQPQHF

cdr3_length: 14
v_call: TRBV19
clone_size: NA
d_call: NA
j_call: TRBJ2-7
cdr3_nt: TGTGCCAGTAGTATGGTAGGGGCCAGCCTCGAGCAGTACTTC
cdr3_aa: CASSMVGASLEQYF

cdr3_length: 17
v_call: TRBV10-3
clone_size: NA
d_call: TRBD2
j_call: TRBJ2-1
cdr3_nt: TGTGCCATCAGTTCCCTGCTAGCGGGGGGCTCAGGGAATGAGCAGTTCTTC
cdr3_aa: CAISSLLAGGSGNEQFF

cdr3_length: 16
v_call: TRBV11-2
clone_size: NA
d_call: NA
j_call: TRBJ1-1
cdr3_nt: TGTGCCAGCAGGGCTCGGGTATCGAGGGGTGGGACTGAAGCTTTCTTT
cdr3_aa: CASRARVSRGGTEAFF

cdr3_length: 12
v_call: TRBV6-1
clone_size: NA
d_call: NA
j_call: TRBJ2-1
cdr3_nt: TGTGCCAGTCAAAGACTAGGCAATGAGCAGTTCTTC
cdr3_aa: CASQRLGNEQFF

cdr3_length: 15
v_call: TRBV6-5
clone_size: NA
d_call: TRBD1
j_call: TRBJ1-6
cdr3_nt: TGTGCCAGCAGTTACGAGGGGACAGGCGCCTCACCCCTCCACTTT
cdr3_aa: CASSYEGTGASPLHF

cdr3_length: 14
v_call: TRBV6-5
clone_size: NA
d_call: NA
j_call: TRBJ1-1
cdr3_nt: TGTGCCAGCAGTTACAGGCTCGTGGACACTGAAGCTTTCTTT
cdr3_aa: CASSYRLVDTEAFF

cdr3_length: 16
v_call: TRBV7-9
clone_size: few
d_call: TRBD1
j_call: TRBJ1-6
cdr3_nt: TGTGCCAGCAGCGCGGGGACAGGTTTTTATAATTCACCCCTCCACTTT
cdr3_aa: CASSAGTGFYNSPLHF

cdr3_length: 12
v_call: TRBV29-1
clone_size: NA
d_call: NA
j_call: TRBJ1-3
cdr3_nt: TGCAGCGTTGAAGTACCTGGAAACACCATATATTTT
cdr3_aa: CSVEVPGNTIYF

cdr3_length: 13
v_call: TRBV7-9
clone_size: NA
d_call: NA
j_call: TRBJ2-2
cdr3_nt: TGTGCCAGCAGCCTTGGGATTTTGGGGGAGCTGTTTTTT
cdr3_aa: CASSLGILGELFF

cdr3_length: 17
v_call: TRBV11-2
clone_size: NA
d_call: TRBD1
j_call: TRBJ2-3
cdr3_nt: TGTGCCAGCAGCTGGGATATAGGGACAGGGGACACAGATACGCAGTATTTT
cdr3_aa: CASSWDIGTGDTDTQYF

cdr3_length: 14
v_call: TRBV2
clone_size: NA
d_call: NA
j_call: TRBJ1-5
cdr3_nt: TGTGCCAGCGGGGGGGGATCGGGCAATCAGCCCCAGCATTTT
cdr3_aa: CASGGGSGNQPQHF

cdr3_length: 14
v_call: TRBV5-6
clone_size: NA
d_call: NA
j_call: TRBJ1-5
cdr3_nt: TGTGCCAGCAGTTCTCGCAACGGAGATCAGCCCCAGCATTTT
cdr3_aa: CASSSRNGDQPQHF

cdr3_length: 15
v_call: TRBV18
clone_size: NA
d_call: NA
j_call: TRBJ2-7
cdr3_nt: TGTGCCAGCTCACCCGGGACTGCCTCTTCTTTTGAGCAGTACTTC
cdr3_aa: CASSPGTASSFEQYF